The entry below gives a single T cell receptor beta chain sequence along with its context. Its antigen is currently unknown. J was trimmed by 4 bases and V by 7 bases; bases with no gene match: 11. Germline assignment: CDR1 SNHLY and CDR2 FYNNEI. The CDR3 is 16 residues long. This sample is part of a study of radiotherapy plus CTLA-4 blockade in lung cancer. Using immunoSEQ multiplex PCR, the repertoire was profiled, and TCRdb retains in-frame clones only, with some absent. The sample gives approximately 82,000 clones, approximately 82% of which show up once; roughly 15% is in the top ten. Notes on the study in general: In blood, tumor-derived TCR clones expanded after radiotherapy plus ipilimumab.

The genes are TRBV2 and TRBJ2-5, with 11 bases aligning to TRBD2. This receptor was obtained from a human donor with non-small cell lung cancer that progressed on radiotherapy plus ipilimumab. The sample was peripheral blood, taken from a patient treated with radiotherapy plus ipilimumab. The DNA of the CDR3 is TGTGCCAGCACCAAACTAGAGGGACTAGCGGCAGAGACCCAGTACTTC. This translates into CASTKLEGLAAETQYF.